A selection of T cell receptor beta chains follows, all from one sample in a study of molecular identifiers for immune sequencing clone quantification. One entry per CDR3 protein results from TCRdb running MiXCR on the PCR reads. The sample includes 5,500 or so distinct CDR3 sequences, under 20% seen only once; the top ten take around 2.5%. Sequenced input: naive CD8+ T cells from blood, with Jurkat cell RNA spiked in. These receptors were taken from a human donor in good health. Some libraries in this study had Jurkat cell RNA spiked in. The CDR3 runs from the conserved cysteine through the conserved F or W. A D gene is named only where the DNA matches it firmly. Clone sizes are given selectively: once, few, many, or a class where the clone is expanded.

clone_size	cdr3_length	v_call	j_call	d_call	cdr3_aa	cdr3_nt
many	13	TRBV20-1	TRBJ2-1	-	CSADRSSYNEQFF	TGCAGTGCCGACCGGAGCTCCTACAATGAGCAGTTCTTC
medium-sized	17	TRBV4-3	TRBJ2-5	TRBD2	CASSQGTSGAYQETQYF	TGCGCCAGCAGCCAGGGGACTAGCGGAGCGTACCAAGAGACCCAGTACTTC
medium-sized	18	TRBV6-2/TRBV6-3	TRBJ1-5	-	CASSLSGPILNHNQPQHF	TGTGCCAGCAGTTTATCAGGACCGATATTGAATCACAATCAGCCCCAGCATTTT
medium-sized	15	TRBV12-3/TRBV12-4	TRBJ1-2	TRBD1	CASSSPGQGDYGYTF	TGTGCCAGCAGTTCTCCGGGACAGGGAGACTATGGCTACACCTTC
medium-sized	18	TRBV13	TRBJ1-6	-	CASSSQALQGSYNSPLHF	TGTGCCAGCAGCTCCCAAGCTCTACAGGGATCCTATAATTCACCCCTCCACTTT
medium-sized	16	TRBV20-1	TRBJ2-7	TRBD2	CSARASRASGWGEQYF	TGCAGTGCTAGAGCCTCTAGGGCTAGCGGCTGGGGGGAGCAGTACTTC
medium-sized	15	TRBV27	TRBJ1-5	-	CASSTSLDSNQPQHF	TGTGCCAGCAGTACCTCACTAGATAGCAATCAGCCCCAGCATTTT
few	11	TRBV5-1	TRBJ2-7	-	CASHVGYEQYF	TGCGCCAGCCACGTGGGGTACGAGCAGTACTTC
medium-sized	17	TRBV19	TRBJ2-4	TRBD2	CASSIGLAGGSVNIQYF	TGTGCCAGTAGTATTGGACTAGCGGGAGGGTCGGTAAACATTCAGTACTTC
-	15	TRBV3-1	TRBJ2-7	-	CASSQDRDWSYEQYF	TGTGCCAGCAGCCAAGATAGGGATTGGTCCTACGAGCAGTACTTC
medium-sized	14	TRBV11-1	TRBJ2-1	TRBD1	CASSPTDRVNEQFF	TGTGCCAGCAGCCCGACCGACAGGGTCAATGAGCAGTTCTTC
medium-sized	13	TRBV27	TRBJ2-1	TRBD2	CASSKLAGVEQFF	TGTGCCAGCAGCAAACTAGCGGGAGTTGAGCAGTTCTTC